These T cell receptor beta chains were read from a single sample in a study of identical twins. Each CDR3 protein gets one entry after TCRdb re-called the 5' RACE reads with MiXCR. The table includes 150,000 or so distinct CDR3 sequences, roughly 3.5% detected once. The sequenced sample consisted of memory T cells sorted from blood. The origin of the receptors is a young man in good health. The CDR3 runs from the conserved cysteine through the conserved F or W. A D gene is named only where the DNA matches it firmly. The size field reads once, few or many counts, or a class when the clone is expanded.

j_call cdr3_length clone_size v_call d_call cdr3_aa cdr3_nt
TRBJ2-2 15 many TRBV3-1 NA CASSQVTGHTGELFF TGTGCCAGCAGCCAAGTGACCGGGCACACCGGGGAGCTGTTTTTT
TRBJ2-6 16 many TRBV10-3 TRBD1 CAISGTGGSGANVLTF TGTGCCATCAGTGGGACAGGGGGCTCTGGGGCCAACGTCCTGACTTTC
TRBJ2-3 15 many TRBV28 NA CASSGGPSRTDTQYF TGTGCCAGCAGTGGAGGCCCCTCCCGCACAGATACGCAGTATTTT
TRBJ1-4 14 many TRBV9 NA CASSEGTVPGNLFF TGTGCCAGCAGCGAGGGGACGGTTCCGGGAAACTTGTTTTTT
TRBJ1-2 13 many TRBV27 NA CASSSLFGGGYTF TGTGCCAGCAGTTCCCTATTTGGGGGTGGCTACACCTTC
TRBJ1-1 15 many TRBV7-9 TRBD1 CASSPMGTGGTEAFF TGTGCCAGCAGCCCGATGGGGACAGGGGGCACTGAAGCTTTCTTT
TRBJ2-1 17 many TRBV5-1 TRBD2 CASSLETSGNSYNEQFF TGCGCCAGCAGCTTGGAAACTAGCGGGAACTCCTACAATGAGCAGTTCTTC
TRBJ1-1 13 many TRBV6-1 NA CASRNNRNTEAFF TGTGCCAGCAGGAATAACAGGAACACTGAAGCTTTCTTT
TRBJ2-7 14 many TRBV25-1 TRBD2 CASSGLAGEYEQYF TGTGCCAGCAGTGGCCTAGCGGGGGAGTACGAGCAGTACTTC
TRBJ2-6 15 many TRBV5-1 NA CASSYDVTGANVLTF TGCGCCAGCAGCTACGATGTTACTGGGGCCAACGTCCTGACTTTC
TRBJ2-2 15 many TRBV6-4 TRBD2 CASSFLAGSTGELFF TGTGCCAGTTCATTCTTAGCGGGAAGCACCGGGGAGCTGTTTTTT